This TCR beta chain was recorded in a study of sequential checkpoint blockade in melanoma. Study background: Randomization was 1:1 between first-line nivolumab→ipilimumab and ipilimumab→nivolumab.

Treatment of the sample: randomized to nivolumab then ipilimumab (arm A) or the reverse (arm B). Sorted cells were live CD3+CD8+, lacking CD19 and CD56, from PBMCs. Sequenced by immunoSEQ multiplex PCR; TCRdb stores in-frame clones only, minus some. The sample carries about 35,000 clones, 84% recorded once. Germline CDR1 reads PRHDT; CDR2 reads FYEKMQ (reference sequence). V lost 6 bases and J lost 1; bases outside the gene matches: 8. The CDR3 contains 16 residues. The chain carries TRBV13 and TRBJ2-2; 7 bases line up with TRBD2. The TCR originated in a human donor with melanoma. This material consisted of CD8+ T cells sorted from blood (inferred from file names), taken from a patient given nivolumab and ipilimumab in sequence. CDR3 bases: TGTGCCAGCAGTAAAGGGGAGGGGAGGAACACCGGGGAGCTGTTTTTT. Amino acid sequence: CASSKGEGRNTGELFF. Full variable domain (remainder filled in from reference TRBV13 and TRBJ2-2): AAGVIQSPRHLIKEKRETATLKCYPIPRHDTVYWYQQGPGQDPQFLISFYEKMQSDKGSIPDRFSAQQFSDYHSELNMSSLELGDSALYFCASSKGEGRNTGELFFGEGSRLTVL.